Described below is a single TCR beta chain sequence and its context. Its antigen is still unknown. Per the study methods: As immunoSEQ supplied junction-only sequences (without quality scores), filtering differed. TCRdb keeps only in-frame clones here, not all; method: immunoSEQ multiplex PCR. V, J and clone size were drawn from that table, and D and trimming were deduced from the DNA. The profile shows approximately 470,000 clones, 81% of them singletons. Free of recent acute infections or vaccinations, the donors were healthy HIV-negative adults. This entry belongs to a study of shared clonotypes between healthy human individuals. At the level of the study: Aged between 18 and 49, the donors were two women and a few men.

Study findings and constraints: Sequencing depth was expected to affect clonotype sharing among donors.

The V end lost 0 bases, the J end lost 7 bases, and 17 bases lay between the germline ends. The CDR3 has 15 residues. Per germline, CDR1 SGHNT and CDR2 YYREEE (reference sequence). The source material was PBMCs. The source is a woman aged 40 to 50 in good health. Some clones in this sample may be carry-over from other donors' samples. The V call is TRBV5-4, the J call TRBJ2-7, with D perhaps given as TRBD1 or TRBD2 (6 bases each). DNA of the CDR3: TGTGCCAGCAGCTTGGGAGTTAGGGGGGATGGGGAGCAGTACTTC. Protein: CASSLGVRGDGEQYF. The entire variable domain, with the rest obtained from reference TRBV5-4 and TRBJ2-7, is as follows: ETGVTQSPTHLIKTRGQQVTLRCSSQSGHNTVSWYQQALGQGPQFIFQYYREEENGRGNFPPRFSGLQFPNYSSELNVNALELDDSALYLCASSLGVRGDGEQYFGPGTRLTVT.